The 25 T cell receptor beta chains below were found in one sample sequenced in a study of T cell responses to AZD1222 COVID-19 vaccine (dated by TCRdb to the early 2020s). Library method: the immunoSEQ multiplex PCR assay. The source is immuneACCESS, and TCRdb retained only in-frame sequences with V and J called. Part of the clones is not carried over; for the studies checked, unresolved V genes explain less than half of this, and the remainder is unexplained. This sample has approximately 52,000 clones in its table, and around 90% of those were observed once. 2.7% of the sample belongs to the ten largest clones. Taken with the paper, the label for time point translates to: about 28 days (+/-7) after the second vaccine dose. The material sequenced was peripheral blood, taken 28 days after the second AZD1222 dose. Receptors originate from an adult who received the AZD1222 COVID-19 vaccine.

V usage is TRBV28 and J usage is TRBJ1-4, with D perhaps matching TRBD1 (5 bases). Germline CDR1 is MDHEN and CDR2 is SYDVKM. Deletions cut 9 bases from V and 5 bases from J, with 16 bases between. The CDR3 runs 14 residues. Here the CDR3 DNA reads TGTGCCAGTTGCCCAGGTGGGGCGAATGAAAAACTGTTTTTT. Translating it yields CASCPGGANEKLFF.

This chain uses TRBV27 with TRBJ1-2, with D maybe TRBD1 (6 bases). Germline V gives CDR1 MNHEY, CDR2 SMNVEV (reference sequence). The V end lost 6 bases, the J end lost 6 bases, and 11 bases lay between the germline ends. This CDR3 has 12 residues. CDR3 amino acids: CASSPSGDGYTF. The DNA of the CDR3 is TGTGCCAGCAGCCCATCAGGGGATGGCTACACCTTC.

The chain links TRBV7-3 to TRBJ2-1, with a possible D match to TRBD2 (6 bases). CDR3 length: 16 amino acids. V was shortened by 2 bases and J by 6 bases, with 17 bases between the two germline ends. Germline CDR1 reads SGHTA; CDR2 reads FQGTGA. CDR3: CASSLGGTRAGNEQFF. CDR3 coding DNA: TGTGCCAGCAGCTTAGGCGGAACTAGAGCGGGCAATGAGCAGTTCTTC. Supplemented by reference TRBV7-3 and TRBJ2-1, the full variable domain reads GAGVSQTPSNKVTEKGKYVELRCDPISGHTALYWYRQSLGQGPEFLIYFQGTGAADDSGLPNDRFFAVRPEGSVSTLKIQRTERGDSAVYLCASSLGGTRAGNEQFFGPGTRLTVL.

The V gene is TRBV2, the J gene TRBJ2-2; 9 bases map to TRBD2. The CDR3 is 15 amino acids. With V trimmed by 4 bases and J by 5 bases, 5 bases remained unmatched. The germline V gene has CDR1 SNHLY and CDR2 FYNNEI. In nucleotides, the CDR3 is TGTGCCAGCAGTGCGGTGCGGGAGGGAACCGGGGAGCTGTTTTTT. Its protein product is CASSAVREGTGELFF.

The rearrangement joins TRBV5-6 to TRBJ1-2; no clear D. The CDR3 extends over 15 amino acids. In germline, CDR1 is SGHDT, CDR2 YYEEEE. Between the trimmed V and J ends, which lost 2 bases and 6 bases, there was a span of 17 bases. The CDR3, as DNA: TGTGCCAGCAGCTTTCCGAGCCCGGGTGGCCATGGCTACACCTTC. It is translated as CASSFPSPGGHGYTF.

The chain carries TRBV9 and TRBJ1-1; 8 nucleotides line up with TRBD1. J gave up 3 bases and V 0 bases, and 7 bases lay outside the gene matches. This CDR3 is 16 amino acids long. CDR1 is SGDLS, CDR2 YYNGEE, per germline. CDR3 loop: CASSVGQGASDTEAFF. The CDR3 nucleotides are TGTGCCAGCAGCGTAGGCCAGGGGGCTTCGGACACTGAAGCTTTCTTT.

CDR3 sequence reads: CASTKRHTGLYEQYF. CDR3 in DNA: TGTGCCAGTACTAAAAGACATACGGGCCTTTACGAGCAGTACTTC. The rearrangement joins TRBV19 to TRBJ2-7; D not certain. Germline V lookup: CDR1 LNHDA, CDR2 SQIVND (reference sequence). The V and J ends lost 7 bases and 4 bases respectively, with 20 bases between them. The CDR3 is made up of 15 amino acids.

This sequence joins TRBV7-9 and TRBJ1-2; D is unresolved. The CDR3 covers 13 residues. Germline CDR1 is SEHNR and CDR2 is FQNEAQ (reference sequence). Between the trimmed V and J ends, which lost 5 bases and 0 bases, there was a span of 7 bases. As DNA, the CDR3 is TGTGCCAGCAGCAGGACGGCTAACTATGGCTACACCTTC. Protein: CASSRTANYGYTF.

This CDR3 reads CASSPRGDRGFSGANVLTF. CDR3 DNA: TGCGCCAGCAGCCCCCGAGGGGACAGGGGTTTCTCTGGGGCCAACGTCCTGACTTTC. The chain joins TRBV5-1 to TRBJ2-6; 10 bases are a match to TRBD1. The V gene end was trimmed by 4 bases and the J gene end by 0 bases; junction bases not matched to a gene: 10. The CDR3 contains 19 residues. Looked up from germline, CDR1 is SGHRS and CDR2 is YFSETQ.

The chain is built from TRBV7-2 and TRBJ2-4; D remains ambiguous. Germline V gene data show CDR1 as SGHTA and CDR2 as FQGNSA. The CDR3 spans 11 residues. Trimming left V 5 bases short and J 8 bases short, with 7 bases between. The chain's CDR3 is CASSPADIQYF. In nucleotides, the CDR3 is TGTGCCAGCAGCCCCGCCGACATTCAGTACTTC.

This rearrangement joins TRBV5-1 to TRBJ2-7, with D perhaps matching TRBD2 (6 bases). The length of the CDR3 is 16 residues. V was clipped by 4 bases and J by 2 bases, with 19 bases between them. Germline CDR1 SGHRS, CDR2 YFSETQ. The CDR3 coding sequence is TGCGCCAGCAGCGTGGGACTCCCATTGACTCCCTACGAGCAGTACTTC. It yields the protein CASSVGLPLTPYEQYF.

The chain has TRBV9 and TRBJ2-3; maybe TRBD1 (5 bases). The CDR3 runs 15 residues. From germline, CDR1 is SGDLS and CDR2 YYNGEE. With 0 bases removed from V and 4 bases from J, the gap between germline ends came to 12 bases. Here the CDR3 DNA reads TGTGCCAGCAGCGTAGGGGGCGGACGATCAGATACGCAGTATTTT. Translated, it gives CASSVGGGRSDTQYF.

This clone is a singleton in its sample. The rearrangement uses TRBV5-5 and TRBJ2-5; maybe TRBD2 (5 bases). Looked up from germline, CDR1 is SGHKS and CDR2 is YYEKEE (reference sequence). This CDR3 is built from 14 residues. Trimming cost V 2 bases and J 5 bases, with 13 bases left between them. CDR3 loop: CASSFGGRYETQYF. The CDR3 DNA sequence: TGTGCCAGCAGCTTCGGCGGGCGCTACGAGACCCAGTACTTC. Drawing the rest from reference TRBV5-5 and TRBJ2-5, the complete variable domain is DAGVTQSPTHLIKTRGQQVTLRCSPISGHKSVSWYQQVLGQGPQFIFQYYEKEERGRGNFPDRFSARQFPNYSSELNVNALLLGDSALYLCASSFGGRYETQYFGPGTRLLVL.

DNA of the CDR3: TGTGCCAGCAGCTTAGGCCCCCAGGGATACAATGAGCAGTTCTTC. It codes for CASSLGPQGYNEQFF. The V gene is TRBV7-9, the J gene TRBJ2-1; weak D call: TRBD1 (5 bases). Germline V CDR1 and CDR2: SEHNR, FQNEAQ (reference sequence). V lost 1 base and J 4 bases, leaving 11 bases between the germline ends. This CDR3 comprises 15 residues. Full variable domain (rest looked up from reference TRBV7-9 and TRBJ2-1): DTGVSQNPRHKITKRGQNVTFRCDPISEHNRLYWYRQTLGQGPEFLTYFQNEAQLEKSRLLSDRFSAERPKGSFSTLEIQRTEQGDSAMYLCASSLGPQGYNEQFFGPGTRLTVL.

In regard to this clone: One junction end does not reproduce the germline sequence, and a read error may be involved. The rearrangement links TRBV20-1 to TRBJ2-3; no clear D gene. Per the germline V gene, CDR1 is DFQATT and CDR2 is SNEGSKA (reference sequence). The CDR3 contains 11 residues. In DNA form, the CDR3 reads TGCAGTGCCAGAGGCGGAGATACGCAGTATTTT. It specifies CSARGGDTQYF.

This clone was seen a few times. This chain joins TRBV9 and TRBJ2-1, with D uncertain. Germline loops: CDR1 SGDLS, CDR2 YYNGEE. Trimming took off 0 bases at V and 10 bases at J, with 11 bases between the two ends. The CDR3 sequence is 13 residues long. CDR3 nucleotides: TGTGCCAGCAGCGTAGGCCCCTGGGCCGAGCAGTTCTTC. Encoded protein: CASSVGPWAEQFF.

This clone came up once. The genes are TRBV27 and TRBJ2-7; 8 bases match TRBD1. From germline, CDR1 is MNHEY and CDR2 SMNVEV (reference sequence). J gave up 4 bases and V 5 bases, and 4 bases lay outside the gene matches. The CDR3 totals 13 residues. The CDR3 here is CASSTGQGYEQYF. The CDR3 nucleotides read TGTGCCAGCAGTACCGGACAGGGATACGAGCAGTACTTC.

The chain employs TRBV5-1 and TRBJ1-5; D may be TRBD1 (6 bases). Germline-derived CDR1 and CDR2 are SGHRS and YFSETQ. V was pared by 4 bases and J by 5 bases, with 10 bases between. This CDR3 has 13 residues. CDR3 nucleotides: TGCGCCAGCAGCCTGGACAGTTATCAGCCCCAGCATTTT. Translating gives CASSLDSYQPQHF.

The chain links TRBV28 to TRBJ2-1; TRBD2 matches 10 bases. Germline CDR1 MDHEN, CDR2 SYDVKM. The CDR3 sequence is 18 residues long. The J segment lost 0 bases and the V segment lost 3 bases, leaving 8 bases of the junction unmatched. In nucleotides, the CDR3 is TGTGCCAGCAGTTTCCCAGCTAGCGGGGGAAGCTCCTACAATGAGCAGTTCTTC. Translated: CASSFPASGGSSYNEQFF.

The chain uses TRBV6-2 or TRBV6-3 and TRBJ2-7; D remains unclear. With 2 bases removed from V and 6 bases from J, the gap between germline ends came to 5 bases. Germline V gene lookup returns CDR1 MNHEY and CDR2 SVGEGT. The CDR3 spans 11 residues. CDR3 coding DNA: TGTGCCAGCAGTTACCCAGCCGAGCAGTACTTC. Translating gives CASSYPAEQYF.

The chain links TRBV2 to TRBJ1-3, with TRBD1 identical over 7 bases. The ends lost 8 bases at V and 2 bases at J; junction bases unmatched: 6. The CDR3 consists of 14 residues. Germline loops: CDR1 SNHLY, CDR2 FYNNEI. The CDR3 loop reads CASRRQGAGNTIYF. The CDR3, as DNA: TGTGCCAGCCGTCGACAGGGAGCTGGAAACACCATATATTTT.

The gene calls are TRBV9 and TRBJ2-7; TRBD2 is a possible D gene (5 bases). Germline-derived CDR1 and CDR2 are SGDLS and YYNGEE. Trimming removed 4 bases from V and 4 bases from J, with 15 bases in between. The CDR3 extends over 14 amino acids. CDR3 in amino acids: CASSSQGPGYEQYF. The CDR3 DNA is TGTGCCAGCAGCTCCCAAGGCCCGGGGTACGAGCAGTACTTC.

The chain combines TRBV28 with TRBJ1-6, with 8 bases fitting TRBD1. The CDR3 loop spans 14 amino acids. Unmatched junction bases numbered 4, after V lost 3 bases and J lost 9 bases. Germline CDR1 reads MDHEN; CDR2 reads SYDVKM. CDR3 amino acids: CASSFGQGTSPLHF. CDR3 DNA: TGTGCCAGCAGTTTCGGACAGGGTACTTCACCCCTCCACTTT.

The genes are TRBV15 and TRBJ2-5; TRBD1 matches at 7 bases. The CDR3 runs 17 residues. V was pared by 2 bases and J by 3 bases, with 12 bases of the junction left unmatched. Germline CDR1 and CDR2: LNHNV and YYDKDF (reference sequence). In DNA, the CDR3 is TGTGCCACCAGCAGATCCAGGGGGACAGCGGCCGAAGAGACCCAGTACTTC. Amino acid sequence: CATSRSRGTAAEETQYF.

CDR3 sequence reads: CASSRDLVNSPLHF. CDR3 bases: TGTGCCAGCAGCCGGGACCTCGTAAATTCACCCCTCCACTTT. The chain links TRBV3-1 (or the pseudogene TRBV3-2) to TRBJ1-6, with D perhaps TRBD1 (5 bases). Between the trimmed V and J ends, which lost 4 bases and 7 bases, there was a span of 11 bases. The germline V gene encodes CDR1 LGHDT and CDR2 YNNKEL (reference sequence). The CDR3 spans 14 residues.